The 16 T cell receptor beta chains below come from one sample, sequenced in a study of PD-1 blockade in classical Hodgkin lymphoma. Here immunoSEQ multiplex PCR was the method, and the copy in TCRdb shows in-frame clones only, minus some. The table records over 15,000 clones, roughly four fifths of them present only once. Time point of the sample: cycle 4 day 1 (C4D1), after 5 to 7 weeks of nivolumab. Each patient's relapse followed autologous stem cell transplantation, and brentuximab vedotin exposure varied. Sequencing used peripheral blood mononuclear cells (PBMCs), obtained before the fourth cycle of nivolumab. These receptors were obtained from a human donor with classical Hodgkin lymphoma.

The chain couples TRBV5-1 to TRBJ1-5; 7 nucleotides match TRBD1. Germline loops: CDR1 SGHRS, CDR2 YFSETQ. CDR3 length: 15 amino acids. The V segment lost 0 bases and the J segment 2 bases; nucleotides outside the gene matches: 2. CDR3 in amino acids: CASSLAGQGNQPQHF. CDR3 coding DNA: TGCGCCAGCAGCTTGGCCGGACAGGGCAATCAGCCCCAGCATTTT.

The chain combines TRBV7-9 with TRBJ2-1; D remains unclear. The length of the CDR3 is 14 residues. The ends were cut back, 1 base at V and 4 bases at J, with 8 bases in the middle. From germline, CDR1 is SEHNR and CDR2 FQNEAQ (reference sequence). The CDR3 sequence is CASSLGTEYNEQFF. The CDR3 DNA reads TGTGCCAGCAGCTTAGGAACAGAATACAATGAGCAGTTCTTC. The full variable domain, its missing parts supplied by reference TRBV7-9 and TRBJ2-1, is DTGVSQNPRHKITKRGQNVTFRCDPISEHNRLYWYRQTLGQGPEFLTYFQNEAQLEKSRLLSDRFSAERPKGSFSTLEIQRTEQGDSAMYLCASSLGTEYNEQFFGPGTRLTVL.

V gene TRBV5-1 combines with J gene TRBJ1-2; TRBD1 is a possible D gene (6 bases). Germline-derived CDR1 and CDR2 are SGHRS and YFSETQ. The CDR3 is made up of 15 amino acids. V lost 2 bases, J lost 4 bases, and 15 bases lay in between. CDR3 sequence (DNA): TGCGCCAGCAGCTTCGAGCAGGGGTACGGCTATGGCTACACCTTC. Encoded protein: CASSFEQGYGYGYTF.

This clone appeared once. The V call is TRBV5-1, the J call TRBJ2-7; TRBD2 is a possible D gene (7 bases). Germline V lookup: CDR1 SGHRS, CDR2 YFSETQ. The CDR3 runs to 14 residues. V lost 7 bases, J lost 3 bases, and 17 bases lay in between. CDR3 nucleotides: TGCGCCAGCGGCGAGGGAGGGGGGATCTACGAGCAGTACTTC. This encodes CASGEGGGIYEQYF. Filled out from reference TRBV5-1 and TRBJ2-7, the complete variable domain reads KAGVTQTPRYLIKTRGQQVTLSCSPISGHRSVSWYQQTPGQGLQFLFEYFSETQRNKGNFPGRFSGRQFSNSRSEMNVSTLELGDSALYLCASGEGGGIYEQYFGPGTRLTVT.

J is TRBJ1-1 and V is TRBV10-1; 8 bases agree with TRBD1. V lost 5 bases and J lost 4; bases outside the gene matches: 6. CDR3 length: 14 residues. The germline CDR1 and CDR2 sequences are WNHNN and SYGVQD (reference sequence). CDR3 sequence (DNA): TGCGCCAGCAGTTTCGACAGGGGCGGCACTGAAGCTTTCTTT. This gives the protein CASSFDRGGTEAFF.

V usage is TRBV6-1 and J usage is TRBJ1-2; D is undetermined. The CDR3 consists of 17 residues. The V end was cut by 2 bases, the J end by 4 bases, with 20 bases between. Germline V gene lookup returns CDR1 MNHNS and CDR2 SASEGT. This CDR3 is CASSEFSVGREGYGYTF. The CDR3 nucleotides are TGTGCCAGCAGTGAATTTTCCGTAGGTCGGGAAGGCTATGGCTACACCTTC.

The chain couples TRBV6-5 to TRBJ2-7; D perhaps matches TRBD1 (5 bases). The V gene's germline CDR1 is MNHEY and CDR2 SVGAGI. V lost 6 bases and J lost 6, with 9 bases in between. The CDR3 is 11 amino acids. The CDR3 DNA reads TGTGCCAGCAGAAGGGGTCCCGAGCAGTACTTC. This gives the protein CASRRGPEQYF.

The chain couples TRBV4-2 to TRBJ2-1; D is undetermined. The V end lost 4 bases, the J end lost 0 bases, and 10 bases lay between the germline ends. The CDR3 is 15 amino acids. Germline CDR1 is LGHNA and CDR2 is YNFKEQ. CDR3 region: CASSPGLSSYNEQFF. CDR3 coding DNA: TGTGCCAGCAGCCCCGGCTTAAGCTCCTACAATGAGCAGTTCTTC.

This chain links TRBV7-8 with TRBJ2-1; D call uncertain. The V end was cut by 2 bases, the J end by 3 bases, with 5 bases between. CDR1 and CDR2 from the germline V gene are SGHVS and FQNEAQ. The CDR3 totals 13 residues. The CDR3: CASSLFSYNEQFF. The CDR3 DNA sequence: TGTGCCAGCAGCTTATTCAGCTACAATGAGCAGTTCTTC.

This clone was detected only once. The chain has TRBV30 and TRBJ2-5; D remains ambiguous. The CDR3 runs 14 residues. Trimming stripped 0 bases from V and 7 bases from J, with 15 bases between. Germline CDR1 GTSNPN, CDR2 SVGIG (reference sequence). This CDR3 is CAWSVQSFSGTQYF. As DNA, the CDR3 is TGTGCCTGGAGTGTACAATCTTTTTCTGGGACCCAGTACTTC.

The rearrangement joins TRBV6-5 to TRBJ1-2; maybe TRBD1 (5 bases). The CDR3 runs 15 residues. V was cut by 0 bases and J by 6 bases, with 14 bases left in between. Germline CDR1 and CDR2: MNHEY and SVGAGI. The CDR3 nucleotides read TGTGCCAGCAGTTACTCTCTTCCAGGGTCGGATGGCTACACCTTC. This codes for CASSYSLPGSDGYTF.

The V and J genes are TRBV5-1 and TRBJ1-4, with no clear D. From germline, CDR1 is SGHRS and CDR2 YFSETQ. V was clipped by 4 bases and J by 11 bases, with 27 bases between them. The CDR3 spans 17 residues. The CDR3 protein is CASSVAAGGSSARKLFF. The CDR3 DNA is TGCGCCAGCAGCGTGGCCGCTGGAGGGTCAAGTGCGAGGAAACTGTTTTTT.

V is TRBV19 and J is TRBJ2-3; 8 bases fit TRBD1. The V gene's germline CDR1 is LNHDA and CDR2 SQIVND (reference sequence). J gave up 3 bases and V 6 bases, and 2 bases lay outside the gene matches. The CDR3 has 13 residues. For the CDR3, the DNA is TGTGCCAGTAGCGACAGGGGAACAGATACGCAGTATTTT. It yields the protein CASSDRGTDTQYF.

This clone was seen a single time. The gene calls are TRBV6-6 and TRBJ1-1, with D unresolved. V was pared by 3 bases and J by 0 bases, with 11 bases between. The CDR3 is 15 residues long. Germline V gene sequence: CDR1 MNHNY, CDR2 SVGAGI (reference sequence). The CDR3 nucleotides are TGTGCCAGCAGTTATAAGAGGGCTTTGAACACTGAAGCTTTCTTT. It codes for CASSYKRALNTEAFF.

The chain employs TRBV5-1 and TRBJ2-2, with a tentative D call TRBD2 (6 bases). Trimming stripped 0 bases from V and 5 bases from J, with 8 bases between. This CDR3 spans 14 amino acids. CDR1 SGHRS and CDR2 YFSETQ come from the germline V gene. The CDR3 loop is CASSLGLETGELFF. Here the CDR3 DNA reads TGCGCCAGCAGCTTGGGACTAGAAACCGGGGAGCTGTTTTTT.

The chain has TRBV6-6 and TRBJ1-1; D is perhaps TRBD1 (5 bases). Germline CDR1 reads MNHNY; CDR2 reads SVGAGI (reference sequence). CDR3 size: 16 residues. V was shortened by 2 bases and J by 1 base, with 14 bases between the two germline ends. CDR3 sequence: CASSYPRAGQNTEAFF. CDR3 nucleotides: TGTGCCAGCAGTTACCCGCGTGCAGGACAGAACACTGAAGCTTTCTTT.